Sequencing of this T cell receptor beta chain was carried out in a study of CD8+ T cells in alopecia areata (dated by TCRdb to 2016 to 2019). Regarding the study in general: The treated patients took part in an open-label pilot trial in which moderate-to-severe alopecia areata was treated with oral tofacitinib at 5 to 10 mg twice daily. Patients stayed on tofacitinib for 6 to 18 months and then had 6 months of follow-up off drug so that delayed response and recurrence could be assessed. The SALT score, which quantifies the percentage of affected scalp surface area, was used to measure disease severity in treated patients. The study used high-throughput TCRbeta sequencing to examine T cell clonal expansion in alopecia areata, in both the C3H/HeJ mouse model and human patients. In humans, TCRbeta sequencing was performed on scalp tissue and on sorted CD4+ and CD8+ peripheral blood T cells from healthy controls and from patients with patchy or totalis/universalis alopecia areata. Tofacitinib-treated patients had biopsies at baseline and at 4 and 24 weeks of treatment, with a later scalp biopsy in several patients. Clonality in the scalp was compared among normal scalp (n=4), patchy alopecia areata scalp (n=8), and alopecia totalis/universalis scalp (n=8). RNA came from the PAXgene miRNA kit for fixed scalp, the miRNeasy kit for PBMCs, and the RNeasy kit for mouse skin. immunoSEQ multiplex PCR using 35 Vbeta forward primers and 13 Jbeta reverse primers was used to amplify TCRbeta CDR3 regions.

General conclusions and limits of the study: Many expanded lesional clones were found to persist in scalp and blood during tofacitinib treatment, and relapse after treatment cessation may be partly explained by this persistence. TCR sequences shared between patients were less clear than in mice, possibly partly because of HLA diversity in the patient population. Higher clonality and more expanded CD8+ clones were observed in lesional scalp than in normal scalp, particularly in alopecia totalis/universalis, a finding suggestive of antigenic drive. Because the treated cohort was small and had just a single nonresponder, larger studies are needed to establish links between baseline CD8+ expansion and response. With tofacitinib, both scalp clonality and the number of expanded CD8+ clones among the top 100 scalp clones went down significantly. Scalp TCR repertoire analysis is complicated because resident alphabeta T cells in normal human skin are also sequenced, whereas mouse skin is dominated by gammadelta T cells.

The CDR3 starts with the cysteine, ends with the phenylalanine, and has 16 residues. The sequence is cut down to CDR3 DNA, 48 bases in frame from base 1. For this chain, trimming is 5 bases at the V end and 5 bases at the J end, and the number of junction bases without a gene match is 11. The germline V gene provides CDR1 SGHRS and CDR2 YFSETQ. A single count supports this clone. The target of this receptor is not known. Base qualities are not at hand, and no much larger clone is one base apart. The meaning of the sample's treatment or condition label: oral pan-JAK inhibitor, 5-10 mg twice daily. Lesional scalp punch biopsies and peripheral blood were collected from alopecia areata patients. PBMCs were isolated by density centrifugation and stained for CD3, CD4 and CD8, after which CD4+ and CD8+ T cells were sorted on a FACSAria. The library came from the immunoSEQ multiplex PCR assay. For TCR sequencing, RNA was extracted from every sample and reverse transcribed into cDNA to serve as template. First-strand cDNA was synthesized with SuperScript III using a 2:1 mix of oligo-dT and random hexamers. A synthetic immune receptor repertoire was used to assess amplification bias, and residual bias was removed computationally. From the authors' description of their analysis: Raw reads were preprocessed to remove errors, and CDR3 was defined according to IMGT conventions as the region from the conserved cysteine to phenylalanine. Clonality was computed by normalizing Shannon entropy by log2 of the number of productive unique TCRs and subtracting the result from 1. CD4 or CD8 identity of scalp clones was inferred by cross-referencing scalp TCRbeta sequences with sorted blood CD4 and CD8 repertoires. TCRdb took over this immuneACCESS table, retaining in-frame rearrangements with V and J assigned. Such tables are incomplete; in checked studies, under half of the missing clones stem from an unresolved V gene, and the remainder is unexplained. The D gene and trimming were derived from the DNA, and the V and J assignments and clone size from that table. This sample gives over 60,000 clones in total; 40% to 55% of them show up just once. 20% of the sample is taken by the ten largest.

This clonotype originated in a human donor with alopecia areata. The chain couples TRBV5-1 to TRBJ2-3, with TRBD2 matching 10 junction bases. Sequencing used CD8+ T cells sorted from blood, obtained around week 36, from a patient treated with tofacitinib. The CDR3 here reads CASRPPGLARGDTQYF. The nucleotides are TGCGCCAGCAGGCCGCCGGGACTAGCGCGGGGAGATACGCAGTATTTT.